What follows are 27 T cell receptor beta chains derived from one specimen sequenced in a study of early T cells in non-severe SARS-CoV-2 infection. TCRdb re-called the 5' RACE reads with MiXCR, one entry per CDR3 protein. The sample includes fewer than 90,000 distinct CDR3 sequences, 14% to 15% seen only once; the top ten take approximately 9.9%. The source material was whole blood. Receptor source: an adult who was a healthcare worker with PCR-confirmed SARS-CoV-2 infection or an uninfected control (not recorded which).

This clonotype was seen more than once but under ten times. V gene TRBV29-1 combines with J gene TRBJ1-2; D remains ambiguous. This CDR3 contains 10 residues. V dropped 0 bases and J dropped 7 bases, with 3 bases sitting between them. Germline-derived CDR1 and CDR2 are SQVTM and ANQGSEA. The CDR3 sequence is CSVEEGGYTF. The CDR3 nucleotides are TGCAGCGTTGAAGAGGGTGGCTACACCTTC.

The table lists this clonotype with a few counts. This chain uses TRBV7-9 with TRBJ2-3; 10 nucleotides match TRBD2. The CDR3 is 16 amino acids. The germline CDR1 and CDR2 sequences are SEHNR and FQNEAQ (reference sequence). V lost 5 bases to trimming and J lost 3 bases; unmatched junction nucleotides: 8. For the CDR3, the DNA is TGTGCCAGCAGCGGAGGTAGCGGGGGGCCAACAGATACGCAGTATTTT. Its translation is CASSGGSGGPTDTQYF.

This clonotype was seen many times. The genes are TRBV6-5 and TRBJ1-1; 7 bases line up with TRBD1. J was trimmed by 7 bases and V by 2 bases; bases with no gene match: 13. Germline assignment: CDR1 MNHEY and CDR2 SVGAGI. CDR3 length: 16 amino acids. The CDR3 region has the DNA TGTGCCAGCAGTTACAGTCGGGACAGACTATCTAATGAAGCTTTCTTT. Amino acid sequence: CASSYSRDRLSNEAFF.

This clonotype was observed a few times. The chain has TRBV7-9 and TRBJ2-5; possible D gene TRBD1, 5 bases. V dropped 4 bases and J dropped 1 base, with 10 bases sitting between them. The germline CDR1 and CDR2 sequences are SEHNR and FQNEAQ (reference sequence). The CDR3 has 14 amino acids. CDR3 sequence reads: CASSSIQVQETQYF. In nucleotides, the CDR3 is TGTGCCAGCAGCTCGATACAGGTCCAAGAGACCCAGTACTTC. The full variable domain, with the rest looked up from reference TRBV7-9 and TRBJ2-5, is DTGVSQNPRHKITKRGQNVTFRCDPISEHNRLYWYRQTLGQGPEFLTYFQNEAQLEKSRLLSDRFSAERPKGSFSTLEIQRTEQGDSAMYLCASSSIQVQETQYFGPGTRLLVL.

This clonotype was picked up many times. V is TRBV20-1 and J is TRBJ1-2; a possible D gene is TRBD1 (5 bases). The CDR3 is made up of 14 amino acids. V dropped 1 base and J dropped 3 bases, with 12 bases sitting between them. Germline lookup yields CDR1 DFQATT and CDR2 SNEGSKA (reference sequence). DNA for the CDR3: TGCAGTGCTAGAGGGGCCGGAGGGGACTATGGCTACACCTTC. This translates into CSARGAGGDYGYTF.

This clonotype was counted a few times. This chain connects TRBV6-5 to TRBJ2-5; D not certain. This CDR3 is built from 12 residues. The V end lost 2 bases, the J end lost 4 bases, and 5 bases lay between the germline ends. Germline CDR1 MNHEY, CDR2 SVGAGI. In DNA form, the CDR3 reads TGTGCCAGCAGTTACGGCTCAGAGACCCAGTACTTC. Its protein is CASSYGSETQYF.

This clonotype has a count of ten or more. This sequence joins TRBV29-1 and TRBJ2-3; TRBD1 is a possible D gene (5 bases). Germline CDR1 SQVTM, CDR2 ANQGSEA. V lost 2 bases and J lost 1, with 10 bases in between. The CDR3 extends over 14 amino acids. CDR3 sequence (DNA): TGCAGCGTTGAATTAGGCAGGGGCACAGATACGCAGTATTTT. It encodes CSVELGRGTDTQYF.

This chain connects TRBV4-1 to TRBJ2-2, with TRBD2 matching over 9 bases. The CDR3 extends over 15 amino acids. Looked up from germline, CDR1 is MGHRA and CDR2 is YSYEKL. V gave up 4 bases and J gave up 5 bases; unmatched junction bases: 5. The CDR3 is CASSLAGVGTGELFF. CDR3 sequence (DNA): TGCGCCAGCAGCCTAGCGGGGGTAGGGACCGGGGAGCTGTTTTTT.

In its sample, this clonotype was seen a few times. V gene TRBV29-1 combines with J gene TRBJ2-7; tentatively, D is TRBD1 or TRBD2 (5 bases each). The CDR3 totals 13 residues. Trimming pared 1 base from V and 2 bases from J, leaving 9 bases between. From germline, CDR1 is SQVTM and CDR2 ANQGSEA. The DNA of the CDR3 is TGCAGCGTTGAAGGAGGGGTTGCCTACGAGCAGTACTTC. Amino acids: CSVEGGVAYEQYF.

DNA for the CDR3: TGCAGTTTGGTACCGACTAGCGGGGTAAATGAGCAGTTCTTC. Its protein is CSLVPTSGVNEQFF. V usage is TRBV20-1 and J usage is TRBJ2-1, with 11 bases aligning to TRBD2. The V gene end was trimmed by 8 bases and the J gene end by 7 bases; junction bases not matched to a gene: 10. The CDR3 loop spans 14 amino acids. The germline CDR1 and CDR2 sequences are DFQATT and SNEGSKA (reference sequence).

The sample holds a few counts of this clonotype. V usage is TRBV5-5 and J usage is TRBJ2-2; 7 bases match TRBD2. V shed 2 bases and J 2 bases; nucleotides not matched to a gene: 6. The CDR3 consists of 16 residues. Per the germline V gene, CDR1 is SGHKS and CDR2 is YYEKEE (reference sequence). CDR3 sequence reads: CASSLSRGGNTGELFF. CDR3 in DNA: TGTGCCAGCAGCTTAAGTCGCGGGGGTAACACCGGGGAGCTGTTTTTT.

The V and J genes are TRBV10-2 and TRBJ1-1; unclear D gene. Germline loops: CDR1 WSHSY, CDR2 SAAADI. Trimming removed 6 bases at V and 2 bases at J, with 13 bases between. This CDR3 has 14 amino acids. The CDR3: CASREAGLNTEAFF. The CDR3 bases are TGCGCCAGCAGGGAGGCAGGACTCAACACTGAAGCTTTCTTT.

Concerning this clonotype itself: Because it lacks the conserved phenylalanine or tryptophan at the end, this CDR3 is likely a read error. The rearrangement uses TRBV7-9 and TRBJ2-7, with a weak D call TRBD1 (6 bases). The length of the CDR3 is 14 residues. V lost 5 bases and J lost 1, with 12 bases in between. CDR1 is SEHNR and CDR2 is FQNEAQ in the germline V gene (reference sequence). The DNA of the CDR3 is TGTGCCAGCAGCCCCCGGACAGTATCCTACGAGCAGTACTCC. Protein product: CASSPRTVSYEQYS.

The V and J genes are TRBV28 and TRBJ1-1, with D perhaps TRBD1 (5 bases). V lost 6 bases, J lost 6 bases, and 17 bases lay in between. The CDR3 is made up of 14 amino acids. Germline-derived CDR1 and CDR2 are MDHEN and SYDVKM. The chain's CDR3 is CASRRDGTWAEAFF. The CDR3 DNA sequence: TGTGCCAGCAGACGGGATGGGACTTGGGCTGAAGCTTTCTTT.

This clonotype showed up many times. This chain joins TRBV29-1 and TRBJ2-5, with D unclear. Germline CDR1 is SQVTM and CDR2 is ANQGSEA. The CDR3 is 12 residues long. V gave up 3 bases and J gave up 6 bases, with 11 bases separating them. CDR3 nucleotides: TGCAGCGTTGAGAAAGGGCAGAAGACCCAGTACTTC. Protein sequence: CSVEKGQKTQYF.

This clonotype was picked up many times. This sequence joins TRBV9 and TRBJ1-1; D is uncertain. Per germline, CDR1 SGDLS and CDR2 YYNGEE. Trimming removed 4 bases from V and 7 bases from J, with 14 bases in between. This CDR3 region has 13 residues. CDR3 loop: CASSTLPDGEAFF. The DNA of the CDR3 is TGTGCCAGCAGCACGTTACCGGACGGTGAAGCTTTCTTT.

This clonotype has just a few counts. The chain joins TRBV12-5 to TRBJ2-1, with unresolved D. The CDR3 runs 14 residues. Trimming took 0 bases from V and 2 from J, leaving 5 bases between them. Germline values: CDR1 LGHNT, CDR2 FRNRAP. DNA for the CDR3: TGTGCTAGTGGTTTGGTAGCGACCTACAATGAGCAGTTCTTC. Its protein product is CASGLVATYNEQFF.

This clonotype was detected many times. The chain carries TRBV5-1 and TRBJ2-3; weak D call: TRBD1 (6 bases). The CDR3 runs to 14 residues. Per germline, CDR1 SGHRS and CDR2 YFSETQ. V was pared by 4 bases and J by 2 bases, with 11 bases between. The CDR3 reads CASSPGTNTDTQYF. DNA for the CDR3: TGCGCCAGCAGCCCCGGGACAAACACAGATACGCAGTATTTT.

The chain couples TRBV29-1 to TRBJ2-3; maybe TRBD1 (5 bases). Germline V gene lookup returns CDR1 SQVTM and CDR2 ANQGSEA. The CDR3 has 13 residues. With 7 bases removed from V and 2 bases from J, the gap between germline ends came to 13 bases. The CDR3 nucleotides are TGCAGCGCTGGGCCAGGGATCACAGATACGCAGTATTTT. Translation gives CSAGPGITDTQYF.

This clonotype came up a few times. Here the CDR3 reads CASSLRVAGGSDTQYF. CDR3 nucleotide sequence: TGTGCCAGCAGCTTGAGGGTAGCGGGGGGGTCGGATACGCAGTATTTT. This chain connects TRBV5-4 to TRBJ2-3; TRBD2 agrees at 11 bases. Germline V gene data show CDR1 as SGHNT and CDR2 as YYREEE (reference sequence). The CDR3 has 16 residues. V gave up 1 base and J gave up 6 bases; unmatched junction bases: 7.

The chain uses TRBV2 and TRBJ1-1; D is unresolved. Germline V CDR1 and CDR2: SNHLY, FYNNEI. The CDR3 extends over 13 amino acids. V was trimmed by 7 bases and J by 1 base, leaving 10 bases between them. The CDR3 spells CASNTEPNTEAFF. CDR3 sequence (DNA): TGTGCCAGCAATACAGAGCCGAACACTGAAGCTTTCTTT.

The chain links TRBV12-3 or TRBV12-4 to TRBJ1-6; D is possibly TRBD1 (5 bases). CDR3 length: 16 residues. Trimming took 5 bases from V and 9 from J, leaving 20 bases between them. The CDR3 bases are TGTGCCAGCAGTGTGGACGGACACCCGCAGGGTTCACCCCTCCACTTT. Residues: CASSVDGHPQGSPLHF.

The rearrangement joins TRBV30 to TRBJ1-2; D is uncertain. V was pared by 0 bases and J by 7 bases, with 9 bases between. CDR3 size: 12 residues. Germline V gene data show CDR1 as GTSNPN and CDR2 as SVGIG (reference sequence). CDR3 sequence reads: CAWSVGGSGYTF. The CDR3 nucleotides are TGTGCCTGGAGTGTAGGTGGATCTGGCTACACCTTC.

The sample holds a few counts of this clonotype. The chain combines TRBV7-8 with TRBJ2-2, with 7 bases fitting TRBD2. Germline values: CDR1 SGHVS, CDR2 FQNEAQ. The J segment lost 7 bases and the V segment lost 4 bases, leaving 9 bases of the junction unmatched. The CDR3 length is 15 residues. CDR3 amino acids: CASSSDSGADGELFF. CDR3 DNA: TGTGCCAGCAGCTCAGACAGCGGGGCCGACGGGGAGCTGTTTTTT.

Only a few counts were recorded for this clonotype. The chain carries TRBV20-1 and TRBJ2-5; TRBD2 matches 15 bases. V lost 1 base and J lost 2; bases outside the gene matches: 8. The CDR3 extends over 18 amino acids. Germline V gives CDR1 DFQATT, CDR2 SNEGSKA (reference sequence). The CDR3 DNA reads TGCAGTGCTAGAGGTGGACTAGCGGGGGGGCCCCAACAAGAGACCCAGTACTTC. It specifies CSARGGLAGGPQQETQYF.

This clonotype occurred many times. This chain joins TRBV19 and TRBJ2-7; a possible D gene is TRBD1 (6 bases). V was trimmed by 5 bases and J by 0 bases, leaving 11 bases between them. Germline V gene sequence: CDR1 LNHDA, CDR2 SQIVND (reference sequence). This CDR3 spans 14 amino acids. The CDR3 nucleotides are TGTGCCAGTAGTTACAGGGAGAACTCCTACGAGCAGTACTTC. Protein product: CASSYRENSYEQYF.

As DNA, the CDR3 is TGTGCCAGCAGCCCCTACTACAATGAGCAGTTCTTC. It yields the protein CASSPYYNEQFF. The chain recombines TRBV7-2 with TRBJ2-1; D gene uncertain. V lost 5 bases to trimming and J lost 3 bases, with 5 bases between them. The germline CDR1 and CDR2 sequences are SGHTA and FQGNSA. The CDR3 is 12 amino acids.